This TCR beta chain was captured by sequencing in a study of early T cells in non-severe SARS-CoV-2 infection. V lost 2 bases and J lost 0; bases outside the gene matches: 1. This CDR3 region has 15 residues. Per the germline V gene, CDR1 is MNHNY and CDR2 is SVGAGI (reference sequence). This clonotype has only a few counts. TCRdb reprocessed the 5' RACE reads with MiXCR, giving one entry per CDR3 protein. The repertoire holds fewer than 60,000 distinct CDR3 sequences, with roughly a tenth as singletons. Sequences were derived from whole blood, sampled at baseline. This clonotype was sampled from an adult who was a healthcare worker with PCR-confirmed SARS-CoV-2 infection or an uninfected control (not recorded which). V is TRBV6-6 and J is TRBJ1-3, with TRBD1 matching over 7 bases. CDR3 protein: CASSYGDSSGNTIYF. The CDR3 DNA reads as TGTGCCAGCAGTTACGGGGACAGCTCTGGAAACACCATATATTTT.